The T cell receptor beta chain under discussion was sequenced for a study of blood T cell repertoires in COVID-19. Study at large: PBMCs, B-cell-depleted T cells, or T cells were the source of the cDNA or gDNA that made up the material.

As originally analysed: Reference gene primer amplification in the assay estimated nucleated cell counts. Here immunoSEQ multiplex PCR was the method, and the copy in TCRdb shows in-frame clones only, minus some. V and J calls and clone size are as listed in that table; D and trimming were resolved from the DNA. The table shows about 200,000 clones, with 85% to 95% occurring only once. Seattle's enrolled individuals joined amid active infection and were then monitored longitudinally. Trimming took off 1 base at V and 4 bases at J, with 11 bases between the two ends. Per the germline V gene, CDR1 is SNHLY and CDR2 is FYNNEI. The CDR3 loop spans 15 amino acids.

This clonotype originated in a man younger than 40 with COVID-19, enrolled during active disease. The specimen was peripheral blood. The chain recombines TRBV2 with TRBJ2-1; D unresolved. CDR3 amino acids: CASSEGRLEYNEQFF. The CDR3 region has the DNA TGTGCCAGCAGTGAAGGCCGTCTGGAGTACAATGAGCAGTTCTTC.